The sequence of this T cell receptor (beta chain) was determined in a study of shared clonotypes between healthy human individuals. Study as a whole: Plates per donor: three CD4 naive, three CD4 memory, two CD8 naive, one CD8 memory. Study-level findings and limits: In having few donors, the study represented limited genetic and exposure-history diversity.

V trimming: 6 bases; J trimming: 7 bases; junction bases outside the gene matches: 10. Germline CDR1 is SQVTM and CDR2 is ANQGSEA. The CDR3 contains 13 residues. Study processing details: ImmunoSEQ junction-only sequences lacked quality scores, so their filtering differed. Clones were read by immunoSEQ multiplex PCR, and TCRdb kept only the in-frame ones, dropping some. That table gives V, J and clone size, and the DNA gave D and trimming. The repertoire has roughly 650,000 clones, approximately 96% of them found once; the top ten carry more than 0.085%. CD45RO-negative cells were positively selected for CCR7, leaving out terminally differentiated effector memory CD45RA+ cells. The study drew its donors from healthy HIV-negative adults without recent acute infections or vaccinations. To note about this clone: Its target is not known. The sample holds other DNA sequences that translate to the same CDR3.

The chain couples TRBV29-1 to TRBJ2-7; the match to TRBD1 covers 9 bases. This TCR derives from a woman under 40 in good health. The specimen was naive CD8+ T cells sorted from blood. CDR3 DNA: TGCAGCGTATCACCGGGACAGGGCGTGGAGCAGTACTTC. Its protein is CSVSPGQGVEQYF.